Shown below are 9 T cell receptor beta chains from a single sample sequenced in a study of cytomegalovirus exposure and HLA in healthy donors. This PCR relied on a set of 60 Vbeta primers and 13 Jbeta primers. Libraries were prepared by immunoSEQ multiplex PCR; TCRdb keeps only in-frame clonotypes and omits some of them. The repertoire holds more than 75,000 clones, with approximately 69% as singletons. Sequenced material: PBMCs. These receptors were obtained from a man aged 40-50 years in good health and CMV-seropositive.

The CDR3 DNA follows: TGTGCCACCAGCAGAATGGCGGGACTAGCGGGTTTGTACACCGGGGAGCTGTTTTTT. This sequence encodes CATSRMAGLAGLYTGELFF. The rearrangement joins TRBV15 to TRBJ2-2; 12 bases are a match to TRBD2. There are 19 residues in the CDR3. The V and J ends lost 2 bases and 3 bases, in that order; junction bases with no gene match: 10. Germline assignment: CDR1 LNHNV and CDR2 YYDKDF (reference sequence).

This clone was seen more than once but under ten times. The rearrangement joins TRBV6-1 to TRBJ2-3; a possible D gene is TRBD1 (5 bases). The CDR3 is made up of 12 amino acids. Per the germline V gene, CDR1 is MNHNS and CDR2 is SASEGT. V shed 8 bases and J shed 6 bases, with 12 bases lying between them. CDR3 protein: CASGSYRDTQYF. As DNA, the CDR3 is TGTGCCAGCGGTTCCTACAGGGATACGCAGTATTTT.

J is TRBJ1-5 and V is TRBV7-9; D is uncertain. The CDR3 is 15 amino acids. Between the trimmed V and J ends, which lost 5 bases and 3 bases, there was a span of 14 bases. Germline CDR1 SEHNR, CDR2 FQNEAQ (reference sequence). CDR3 region: CASSPLDGYNQPQHF. CDR3 DNA: TGTGCCAGCAGCCCTTTAGACGGGTACAATCAGCCCCAGCATTTT.

The V and J genes are TRBV2 and TRBJ1-5, with TRBD1 matching 7 bases. The length of the CDR3 is 14 residues. The germline V gene encodes CDR1 SNHLY and CDR2 FYNNEI. V lost 5 bases, J lost 4 bases, and 5 bases stayed unmatched. The CDR3 sequence: CASSPTGRNQPQHF. The CDR3 DNA follows: TGTGCCAGCAGTCCGACAGGGAGGAATCAGCCCCAGCATTTT.

This rearrangement joins TRBV5-5 to TRBJ1-2, with D perhaps matching TRBD1 (5 bases). Germline lookup yields CDR1 SGHKS and CDR2 YYEKEE (reference sequence). The ends were cut back, 0 bases at V and 7 bases at J, with 10 bases in the middle. The CDR3 is made up of 13 amino acids. The CDR3 spells CASSLESGIGYTF. The CDR3 DNA reads TGTGCCAGCAGCTTGGAGTCAGGGATTGGCTACACCTTC. The full variable domain, completed using reference TRBV5-5 and TRBJ1-2, is DAGVTQSPTHLIKTRGQQVTLRCSPISGHKSVSWYQQVLGQGPQFIFQYYEKEERGRGNFPDRFSARQFPNYSSELNVNALLLGDSALYLCASSLESGIGYTFGSGTRLTVV.

This sequence joins TRBV4-2 and TRBJ2-3; TRBD2 matches at 11 bases. From germline, CDR1 is LGHNA and CDR2 YNFKEQ. V lost 2 bases and J lost 7; bases outside the gene matches: 8. The CDR3 is 16 residues long. In DNA, the CDR3 is TGTGCCAGCAGCCAAAGGACTAGCGGGTCATTGCATACGCAGTATTTT. Translating it yields CASSQRTSGSLHTQYF.

V gene TRBV19 combines with J gene TRBJ2-7, with a tentative D call TRBD2 (6 bases). This CDR3 has 13 amino acids. V lost 7 bases, J lost 4 bases, and 14 bases lay in between. From germline, CDR1 is LNHDA and CDR2 SQIVND (reference sequence). In DNA form, the CDR3 reads TGTGCCAGTAACAACCCCCGGGGGTACGAGCAGTACTTC. Its translation is CASNNPRGYEQYF.

J is TRBJ1-2 and V is TRBV4-2; 11 bases agree with TRBD1. The CDR3 sequence is 15 residues long. V trimming: 3 bases; J trimming: 7 bases; junction bases outside the gene matches: 7. Germline V gene data show CDR1 as LGHNA and CDR2 as YNFKEQ. The CDR3: CASSHPGQGAGGYTF. As DNA, the CDR3 is TGTGCCAGCAGCCACCCCGGACAGGGGGCGGGTGGCTACACCTTC.

This sequence joins TRBV14 and TRBJ2-7, with D possibly being TRBD2 (5 bases). V shed 4 bases and J shed 6 bases, with 16 bases lying between them. CDR3 length equals 14 residues. The germline gives CDR1 SGHDN, CDR2 FVKESK. The CDR3 bases are TGTGCCAGCAGCCTAAAAATAACTAGTTTCGAGCAGTACTTC. It codes for CASSLKITSFEQYF.